The text below deals with one T cell receptor beta chain. Here immunoSEQ multiplex PCR was the method, and the copy in TCRdb shows in-frame clones only, minus some. The sample includes about 280,000 clones, about four fifths of them seen just once. The CDR3 spans 17 residues. Germline V gives CDR1 MDHEN, CDR2 SYDVKM. Trimming cost V 3 bases and J 7 bases, with 21 bases left between them. This sample stems from a study of blood T cell repertoires in COVID-19. Turning to the study itself: PBMCs, B-cell-depleted T cells, or T cells provided the cDNA or gDNA that made up the material.

Sequencing used peripheral blood. V is TRBV28 and J is TRBJ1-4, with D possibly TRBD1 on 6 matching bases. The receptor was isolated from a woman aged 50 to 65 who had recovered from COVID-19. The CDR3 region has the DNA TGTGCCAGCAGTTTTTTTACAGGGTCAGAATGGGGTGAAAAACTGTTTTTT. Its translation: CASSFFTGSEWGEKLFF. The variable domain in full, with the rest retrieved from reference TRBV28 and TRBJ1-4, is DVKVTQSSRYLVKRTGEKVFLECVQDMDHENMFWYRQDPGLGLRLIYFSYDVKMKEKGDIPEGYSVSREKKERFSLILESASTNQTSMYLCASSFFTGSEWGEKLFFGSGTQLSVL.